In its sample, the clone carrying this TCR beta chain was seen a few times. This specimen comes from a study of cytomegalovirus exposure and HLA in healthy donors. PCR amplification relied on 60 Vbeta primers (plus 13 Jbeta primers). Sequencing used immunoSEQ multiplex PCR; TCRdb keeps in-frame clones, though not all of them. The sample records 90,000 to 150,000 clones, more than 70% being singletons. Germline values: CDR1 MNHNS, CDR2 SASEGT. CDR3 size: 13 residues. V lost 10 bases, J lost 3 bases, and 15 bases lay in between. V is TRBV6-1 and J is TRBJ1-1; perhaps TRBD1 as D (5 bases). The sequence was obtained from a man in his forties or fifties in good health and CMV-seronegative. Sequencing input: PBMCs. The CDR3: CATGGNGYTEAFF. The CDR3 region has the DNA TGTGCCACCGGGGGGAACGGTTACACTGAAGCTTTCTTT.